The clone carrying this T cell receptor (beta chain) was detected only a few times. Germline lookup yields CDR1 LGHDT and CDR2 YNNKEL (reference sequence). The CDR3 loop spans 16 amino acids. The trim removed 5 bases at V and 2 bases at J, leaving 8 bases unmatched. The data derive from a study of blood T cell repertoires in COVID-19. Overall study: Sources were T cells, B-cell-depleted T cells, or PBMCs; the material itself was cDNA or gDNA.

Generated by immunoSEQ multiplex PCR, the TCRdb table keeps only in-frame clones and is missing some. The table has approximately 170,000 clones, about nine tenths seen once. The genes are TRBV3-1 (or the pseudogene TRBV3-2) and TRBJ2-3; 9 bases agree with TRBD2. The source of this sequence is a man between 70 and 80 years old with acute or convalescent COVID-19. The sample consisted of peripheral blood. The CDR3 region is CASSLFSGGTTDTQYF. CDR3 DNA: TGTGCCAGCAGCTTGTTTAGCGGGGGAACCACAGATACGCAGTATTTT.